This T cell receptor (beta chain) was recovered during a study of T cell responses to AZD1222 COVID-19 vaccine. Clones were sequenced by immunoSEQ multiplex PCR, and TCRdb holds only the in-frame ones, with some missing. The sample consists of about 120,000 clones, just over 90% of them appearing once. Some second doses came at about 4 weeks and others at about 12 weeks; these were pooled. Sequenced here: peripheral blood, sampled 28 days after the second AZD1222 dose. The source of this sequence is an adult who received the AZD1222 COVID-19 vaccine.

CDR3 sequence: CASSQGGRSSLNSPLHF. The CDR3 nucleotides read TGCGCCAGCAGCCAAGGAGGGCGGAGCAGCCTTAATTCACCCCTCCACTTT. The genes are TRBV4-1 and TRBJ1-6; no clear D gene. Trimming pared 1 base from V and 6 bases from J, leaving 16 bases between. The length of the CDR3 is 17 residues. In germline, CDR1 is MGHRA, CDR2 YSYEKL.